Sequencing of this T cell receptor beta chain was carried out in a study of shared clonotypes between healthy human individuals. Only CD45RO-negative cells positively selected for CCR7 counted as naive CD8 cells, so terminally differentiated effector memory CD45RA+ cells were excluded. Study results and limitations: Generation probability values for non-shared clonotypes were lower than those for clonotypes shared by all four donors.

Libraries were prepared by immunoSEQ multiplex PCR; TCRdb keeps only in-frame clonotypes and omits some of them. Of some 2 million clones detected, less than 95% appear once; the ten largest clones hold roughly 1.2%. The CDR3 has 14 amino acids. The ends lost 7 bases at V and 5 bases at J; junction bases unmatched: 7. The germline V gene has CDR1 MNHEY and CDR2 SMNVEV (reference sequence). This clone showed up just once. Its matching antigen is unknown. Sequencing input: naive CD8+ T cells sorted from blood. The TCR comes from a man aged 18 to 30 in good health. V and J are TRBV27 and TRBJ2-1; 8 nucleotides line up with TRBD1. The CDR3: CASKVQGVDNEQFF. The CDR3 region has the DNA TGTGCCAGCAAAGTACAGGGGGTAGACAATGAGCAGTTCTTC.